The 32 T cell receptor beta chains given below trace back to one sample, sequenced in a study of metastatic and nonmetastatic thyroid tumors. Patients were all untreated before their thyroid surgery. Using MiXCR, TCRdb re-called clones from the PCR reads. This table has some 40,000 clones, 13% appearing once. The source material was blood. The receptors originated from a female donor with papillary thyroid cancer or a benign thyroid nodule (not recorded which). Some clones in this sample may be carry-over from other donors' samples.

The table lists this clone with many counts. The chain uses TRBV29-1 and TRBJ2-7; possibly TRBD1 for D (6 bases). V shed 5 bases and J shed 6 bases, with 14 bases lying between them. CDR3 length equals 12 residues. Germline V lookup: CDR1 SQVTM, CDR2 ANQGSEA. In DNA form, the CDR3 reads TGCAGCGTTTCGGACAGTTTACCCGAGCAGTACTTC. It yields the protein CSVSDSLPEQYF.

J is TRBJ1-2 and V is TRBV2; D remains ambiguous. The CDR3 runs 11 residues. V lost 4 bases to trimming and J lost 7 bases, with 7 bases between them. The germline V gene has CDR1 SNHLY and CDR2 FYNNEI. CDR3 residues: CASSGVFGYTF. The CDR3 nucleotides are TGTGCCAGCAGTGGGGTGTTTGGCTACACCTTC.

This clone has just a few counts. Relative to the germline gene, one junction end is altered; a read error may explain this. CDR3 loop: CATNEPGSYNDQFF. The CDR3 coding sequence is TGTGCCACCAATGAGCCGGGCTCATACAATGATCAGTTCTTC. This rearrangement joins TRBV24-1 to TRBJ2-1; no firm D call. Germline CDR1 is KGHDR and CDR2 is SFDVKD. CDR3 length equals 14 residues.

This clone came up many times. This could be a read error, since a much larger clone is one nucleotide away. The same CDR3 arises from other DNA sequences in this sample as well. The chain uses TRBV12-5 and TRBJ2-1; TRBD2 matches 10 bases. Losses at the gene ends were 3 bases for V and 0 bases for J; bases not matched to a gene: 14. The length of the CDR3 is 20 residues. Germline-derived CDR1 and CDR2 are LGHNT and FRNRAP. CDR3 nucleotide sequence: TGTGCTAGTGGTTTTGGGGCTAGCGGGAGAGGGGGCGACTCCTACAATGAGCAGTTCTTC. As protein: CASGFGASGRGGDSYNEQFF.

By frequency in the sample, this clone is large. The chain uses TRBV6-2 or TRBV6-3 and TRBJ2-3; perhaps TRBD2 as D (6 bases). The CDR3 length is 18 residues. The ends were cut back, 1 base at V and 2 bases at J, with 19 bases in the middle. Germline V gene lookup returns CDR1 MNHEY and CDR2 SVGEGT. The CDR3 protein is CASSYFKTGTGDTDTQYF. CDR3 bases: TGTGCCAGCAGTTACTTTAAAACCGGGACTGGAGACACAGATACGCAGTATTTT.

Ten or more counts support this clone. This sequence joins TRBV15 and TRBJ1-6; D is undetermined. CDR1 and CDR2 from the germline V gene are LNHNV and YYDKDF (reference sequence). The CDR3 totals 17 residues. Trimming stripped 3 bases from V and 4 bases from J, with 16 bases between. CDR3 amino acids: CATSRLLKRIYNSPLHF. CDR3 DNA: TGTGCCACCAGCAGGCTACTAAAAAGAATTTATAATTCACCCCTCCACTTT.

This clone was counted many times. The chain recombines TRBV30 with TRBJ1-3; tentative D call: TRBD1 (6 bases). The CDR3 totals 16 residues. Germline V lookup: CDR1 GTSNPN, CDR2 SVGIG (reference sequence). Deletions cut 4 bases from V and 0 bases from J, with 16 bases between. Here the CDR3 reads CAWMGGELGSGNTIYF. CDR3 nucleotides: TGTGCCTGGATGGGGGGCGAACTAGGCTCTGGAAACACCATATATTTT.

This CDR3 is CSARPPGLAGGSTDTQYF. The CDR3 DNA follows: TGCAGTGCCCGACCCCCTGGACTAGCGGGAGGGAGCACAGATACGCAGTATTTT. The chain is built from TRBV20-1 and TRBJ2-3; 15 bases are shared with TRBD2. Trimming removed 6 bases from V and 0 bases from J; junction bases left unmatched: 10. CDR1 DFQATT and CDR2 SNEGSKA come from the germline V gene (reference sequence). The CDR3 sequence is 18 residues long.

This clone has ten or more counts. Other DNA sequences of this sample code for an identical CDR3. The genes are TRBV10-3 and TRBJ2-1; 7 nucleotides line up with TRBD2. This CDR3 comprises 15 residues. J was trimmed by 6 bases and V by 2 bases; bases with no gene match: 7. Germline loops: CDR1 ENHRY, CDR2 SYGVKD. The CDR3 spells CAISEGLAACNEQFF. The CDR3 DNA sequence: TGTGCCATCAGTGAGGGCCTAGCGGCCTGCAATGAGCAGTTCTTC.

The V gene is TRBV19, the J gene TRBJ1-2, with 10 nucleotides matching TRBD1. The length of the CDR3 is 14 residues. Trimming took 6 bases from V and 9 from J; bases not matched to a gene: 10. Germline V gene data show CDR1 as LNHDA and CDR2 as SQIVND (reference sequence). The CDR3 region is CASSPDRGSRCYTF. DNA for the CDR3: TGTGCCAGTAGCCCGGACAGGGGGAGCCGCTGCTACACCTTC.

This clone turned up a few times. J is TRBJ2-1 and V is TRBV28; D is possibly TRBD2 (6 bases). This CDR3 spans 15 amino acids. The ends were cut back, 6 bases at V and 9 bases at J, with 21 bases in the middle. Germline CDR1 reads MDHEN; CDR2 reads SYDVKM. DNA of the CDR3: TGTGCCAGCAGACCCACCGGGACTCGGTTGGGTGAGCAGTTCTTC. This sequence encodes CASRPTGTRLGEQFF.

This clone has a count of ten or more. Given a much more abundant clone one base away, this may be a read error. Other DNA sequences in this specimen translate into the identical CDR3. This rearrangement joins TRBV12-3 or TRBV12-4 to TRBJ1-1; D unclear. The CDR3 covers 13 residues. This chain's CDR3 is CASSLITATEAFF. CDR3 DNA sequence: TGTGCCAGTAGTTTAATTACAGCCACTGAAGCTTTCTTT.

Comments on this clone: It may be a read error: a sequence one base away is much more abundant. Here the CDR3 DNA reads TGTGCCAGCAGCTTAAGCCCCCCACAGGTGGCAGGGGATGAGCAGTTCTTC. It is translated as CASSLSPPQVAGDEQFF. The V gene is TRBV7-6, the J gene TRBJ2-1; possible D gene TRBD1, 6 bases. V was cut by 2 bases and J by 8 bases, with 22 bases left in between. Germline CDR1 is SGHVS and CDR2 is FNYEAQ. The CDR3 has 17 amino acids.

As for this clone: It may be a read error: a sequence one base away is much more abundant. This chain joins TRBV19 and TRBJ1-1, with D possibly matching TRBD1 (5 bases). Germline V gives CDR1 LNHDA, CDR2 SQIVND (reference sequence). V lost 3 bases and J lost 5, with 16 bases in between. The CDR3 loop spans 15 amino acids. The CDR3 loop is CASSISEGSGTEAFF. The CDR3 nucleotides are TGTGCCAGTAGTATTTCTGAGGGGAGTGGGACTGAAGCTTTCTTT.

The sample holds many counts of this clone. V and J are TRBV12-3 or TRBV12-4 and TRBJ2-6, with TRBD1 as a possible D gene (6 bases). CDR3 length equals 15 residues. The ends were cut back, 7 bases at V and 4 bases at J, with 14 bases in the middle. The CDR3, as DNA: TGTGCCAGCACCATAAGGGGGACCGGGGCCAACGTCCTGACTTTC. Translated: CASTIRGTGANVLTF.

This clone was picked up many times. V is TRBV5-8 and J is TRBJ1-2; no definite D call. This CDR3 is built from 15 residues. V gave up 4 bases and J gave up 0 bases, with 13 bases separating them. Germline CDR1 reads SGHTS; CDR2 reads YDEGEE. CDR3 protein: CASSPRYLANYGYTF. CDR3 DNA: TGTGCCAGCAGCCCCCGATATCTAGCTAACTATGGCTACACCTTC.

This clone was recorded many times. The CDR3 spells CASRTGQYREKLFF. As DNA, the CDR3 is TGTGCCAGTAGGACGGGACAATATCGAGAAAAACTGTTTTTT. This sequence joins TRBV19 and TRBJ1-4; D may be TRBD1 (6 bases). V was shortened by 6 bases and J by 8 bases, with 16 bases between the two germline ends. The germline V gene has CDR1 LNHDA and CDR2 SQIVND (reference sequence). CDR3 size: 14 residues.

To note about this clone: This CDR3 fails to terminate in the conserved phenylalanine or tryptophan, so it likely reflects a read error. This CDR3 is CASSLAGWLGKLFC. The CDR3 coding sequence is TGTGCCAGCAGTTTAGCGGGGTGGCTCGGAAAACTGTTTTGT. J is TRBJ1-4 and V is TRBV28; D not resolved. The ends were cut back, 2 bases at V and 10 bases at J, with 14 bases in the middle. CDR3 size: 14 residues. The germline gives CDR1 MDHEN, CDR2 SYDVKM.

This clone is termed medium-sized. The rearrangement joins TRBV6-1 to TRBJ1-6, with TRBD1 as a possible D gene (5 bases). Trimming took off 0 bases at V and 10 bases at J, with 13 bases between the two ends. Germline V gene data show CDR1 as MNHNS and CDR2 as SASEGT. The CDR3 has 15 amino acids. In DNA form, the CDR3 reads TGTGCCAGCAGTGAAGCCTCGGGGGGTCCGTCACCCCTCCACTTT. It yields the protein CASSEASGGPSPLHF.

This clone came up many times. The chain joins TRBV7-3 to TRBJ1-1, with D unclear. The CDR3 has 14 amino acids. V was trimmed by 4 bases and J by 4 bases, leaving 13 bases between them. The germline CDR1 and CDR2 sequences are SGHTA and FQGTGA. The CDR3 DNA is TGTGCCAGCAGCTACTTGAGTTCGAGCACTGAAGCTTTCTTT. Its protein product is CASSYLSSSTEAFF.

In its sample, this clone was seen many times. V and J are TRBV6-5 and TRBJ2-1, with D possibly TRBD1 on 5 matching bases. Germline assignment: CDR1 MNHEY and CDR2 SVGAGI. This CDR3 is 17 amino acids long. Trimming cost V 6 bases and J 0 bases, with 18 bases left between them. CDR3 sequence reads: CASRPRMGQSSYNEQFF. The CDR3 DNA reads as TGTGCCAGCAGGCCCCGGATGGGGCAGAGCTCCTACAATGAGCAGTTCTTC.

In this sample, this clone turned up many times. The chain uses TRBV5-1 and TRBJ2-3; 13 positions agree with TRBD2. The CDR3 spans 17 residues. Per germline, CDR1 SGHRS and CDR2 YFSETQ. V gave up 4 bases and J gave up 2 bases; unmatched junction bases: 7. The CDR3 coding sequence is TGCGCCAGCAGCCGCCCGGGACTAGCGGGACCCACAGATACGCAGTATTTT. Residues: CASSRPGLAGPTDTQYF. Full variable domain (remainder filled in from reference TRBV5-1 and TRBJ2-3): KAGVTQTPRYLIKTRGQQVTLSCSPISGHRSVSWYQQTPGQGLQFLFEYFSETQRNKGNFPGRFSGRQFSNSRSEMNVSTLELGDSALYLCASSRPGLAGPTDTQYFGPGTRLTVL.

The chain recombines TRBV20-1 with TRBJ2-3; possibly TRBD2 for D (6 bases). Between the trimmed V and J ends, which lost 4 bases and 11 bases, there was a span of 19 bases. Germline CDR1 is DFQATT and CDR2 is SNEGSKA (reference sequence). CDR3 length: 13 amino acids. CDR3 in amino acids: CSATPSESGLQYF. CDR3 nucleotides: TGCAGTGCTACCCCCAGCGAGTCGGGACTGCAGTATTTT.

This clone was seen repeatedly, ten times or more. The V and J genes are TRBV20-1 and TRBJ2-1, with 12 bases lining up with TRBD1. The germline gives CDR1 DFQATT, CDR2 SNEGSKA (reference sequence). The CDR3 has 14 residues. V trimming: 6 bases; J trimming: 7 bases; junction bases outside the gene matches: 7. CDR3 nucleotides: TGCAGTGCACCTCCGGGACAGGGGGCGAATGAGCAGTTCTTC. Its translation: CSAPPGQGANEQFF.

This clone showed up many times. V and J are TRBV7-9 and TRBJ1-1; D not certain. The CDR3 consists of 12 residues. Germline V gene data show CDR1 as SEHNR and CDR2 as FQNEAQ (reference sequence). The V end was cut by 4 bases, the J end by 13 bases, with 16 bases between. DNA of the CDR3: TGTGCCAGCAGCTCTTCCCTCGGGGAGGTTTTCTTT. Translation: CASSSSLGEVFF. Drawing the rest from reference TRBV7-9 and TRBJ1-1, the complete variable domain is DTGVSQNPRHKITKRGQNVTFRCDPISEHNRLYWYRQTLGQGPEFLTYFQNEAQLEKSRLLSDRFSAERPKGSFSTLEIQRTEQGDSAMYLCASSSSLGEVFFGQGTRLTVV.

This clone was found many times. The genes are TRBV5-1 and TRBJ2-1; TRBD1 or TRBD2 may be the D gene (5 bases each). Germline V gene lookup returns CDR1 SGHRS and CDR2 YFSETQ. This CDR3 comprises 13 residues. The V end lost 2 bases, the J end lost 9 bases, and 12 bases lay between the germline ends. CDR3 residues: CASSFEGYGEQFF. CDR3 sequence (DNA): TGCGCCAGCAGCTTTGAGGGGTACGGTGAGCAGTTCTTC.

This clone was picked up many times. The chain links TRBV28 to TRBJ2-7; D gene unclear. Trimming took off 4 bases at V and 2 bases at J, with 9 bases between the two ends. The CDR3 consists of 13 residues. The germline V gene has CDR1 MDHEN and CDR2 SYDVKM. The CDR3 bases are TGTGCCAGCAGTTCCACAGCCCCCTACGAGCAGTACTTC. Translating gives CASSSTAPYEQYF.

This clone was detected many times. The CDR3 sequence is CASSRHSAYEQYF. The CDR3, as DNA: TGTGCCAGCAGCCGCCACTCCGCCTACGAGCAGTACTTC. This chain joins TRBV3-1 and TRBJ2-7; D is ambiguous. There are 13 residues in the CDR3. Germline V CDR1 and CDR2: LGHDT, YNNKEL (reference sequence). Deletions cut 4 bases from V and 2 bases from J, with 9 bases between.

The gene calls are TRBV27 and TRBJ1-2; no reliable D call. CDR1 and CDR2 (germline): MNHEY, SMNVEV (reference sequence). The V end lost 7 bases, the J end lost 4 bases, and 16 bases lay between the germline ends. CDR3 length: 14 amino acids. CDR3 loop: CASTSAALAYGYTF. The CDR3 DNA sequence: TGTGCCAGCACTTCGGCGGCGTTAGCCTATGGCTACACCTTC.

This clone was seen ten or more times. The V gene is TRBV25-1, the J gene TRBJ2-6; 8 bases fit TRBD1. After removal of 6 bases from V and 12 bases from J, the junction contained 4 bases not matched to a gene. CDR1 MGHDK and CDR2 SYGVNS come from the germline V gene. CDR3 size: 12 residues. The CDR3 DNA sequence: TGTGCCAGCAGAGGGACAGGAGGCGTCCTGACTTTC. Translation gives CASRGTGGVLTF.

There are many counts of this clone. The chain uses TRBV29-1 and TRBJ2-1; a weak D match, TRBD1 (6 bases). V dropped 6 bases and J dropped 8 bases, with 14 bases sitting between them. CDR1 is SQVTM, CDR2 ANQGSEA, per germline. This CDR3 region has 12 residues. The CDR3 sequence: CSVATGTHEQFF. CDR3 bases: TGCAGCGTAGCGACAGGCACCCATGAGCAGTTCTTC.

The chain combines TRBV7-8 with TRBJ2-3, with D tentatively TRBD2 (5 bases). The CDR3 is 16 amino acids. Trimming took off 3 bases at V and 4 bases at J, with 17 bases between the two ends. CDR1 SGHVS and CDR2 FQNEAQ come from the germline V gene. The CDR3, as DNA: TGTGCCAGCAGCTTTTGGATTGCGGGCGGCGCAGATACGCAGTATTTT. Translated, it gives CASSFWIAGGADTQYF.